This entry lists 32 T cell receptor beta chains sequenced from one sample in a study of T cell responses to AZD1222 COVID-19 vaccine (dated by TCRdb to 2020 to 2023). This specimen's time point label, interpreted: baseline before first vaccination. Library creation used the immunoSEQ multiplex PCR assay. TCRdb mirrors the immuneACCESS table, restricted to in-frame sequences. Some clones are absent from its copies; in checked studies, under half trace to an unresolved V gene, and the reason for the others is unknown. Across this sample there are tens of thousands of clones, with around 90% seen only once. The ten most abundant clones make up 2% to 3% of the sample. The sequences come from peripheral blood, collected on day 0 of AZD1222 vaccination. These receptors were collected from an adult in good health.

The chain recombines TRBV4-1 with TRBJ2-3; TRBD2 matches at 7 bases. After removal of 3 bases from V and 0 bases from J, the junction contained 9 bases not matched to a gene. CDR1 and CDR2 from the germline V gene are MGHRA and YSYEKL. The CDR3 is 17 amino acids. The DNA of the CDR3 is TGCGCCAGCAGCCAGCCTTTACTAGCGAGAAGCACAGATACGCAGTATTTT. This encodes CASSQPLLARSTDTQYF.

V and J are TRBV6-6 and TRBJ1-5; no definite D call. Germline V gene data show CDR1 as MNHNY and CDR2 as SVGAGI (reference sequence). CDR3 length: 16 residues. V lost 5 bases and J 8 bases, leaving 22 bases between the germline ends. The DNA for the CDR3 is TGTGCCAGCAGTCAAAACGTAGGGCATTGGTTAGAGCCCCAGCATTTT. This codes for CASSQNVGHWLEPQHF.

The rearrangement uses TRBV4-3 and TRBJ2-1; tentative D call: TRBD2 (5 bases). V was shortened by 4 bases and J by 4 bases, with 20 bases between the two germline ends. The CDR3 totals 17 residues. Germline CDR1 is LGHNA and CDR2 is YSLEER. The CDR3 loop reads CASSLKWTGVGYNEQFF. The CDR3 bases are TGCGCCAGCAGCCTCAAGTGGACCGGGGTTGGGTACAATGAGCAGTTCTTC.

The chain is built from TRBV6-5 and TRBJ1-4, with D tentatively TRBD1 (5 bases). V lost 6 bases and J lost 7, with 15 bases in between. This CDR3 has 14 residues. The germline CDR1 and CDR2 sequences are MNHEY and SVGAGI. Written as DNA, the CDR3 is TGTGCCAGCAGCGGTGTTCCAGGGAGTGAAAAACTGTTTTTT. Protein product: CASSGVPGSEKLFF.

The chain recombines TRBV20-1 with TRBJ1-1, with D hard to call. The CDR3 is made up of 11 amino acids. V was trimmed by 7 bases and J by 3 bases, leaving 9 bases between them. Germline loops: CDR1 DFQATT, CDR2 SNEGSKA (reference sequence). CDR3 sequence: CSGSRDTEAFF. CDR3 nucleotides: TGCAGTGGATCGAGGGACACTGAAGCTTTCTTT.

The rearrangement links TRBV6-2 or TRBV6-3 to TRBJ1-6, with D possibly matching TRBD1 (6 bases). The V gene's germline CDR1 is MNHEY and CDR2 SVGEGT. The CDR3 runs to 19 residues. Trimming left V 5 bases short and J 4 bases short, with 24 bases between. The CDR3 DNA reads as TGTGCCAGCAGTCGGGACCGGGACTCAAGGGGGGCTTATAATTCACCCCTCCACTTT. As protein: CASSRDRDSRGAYNSPLHF.

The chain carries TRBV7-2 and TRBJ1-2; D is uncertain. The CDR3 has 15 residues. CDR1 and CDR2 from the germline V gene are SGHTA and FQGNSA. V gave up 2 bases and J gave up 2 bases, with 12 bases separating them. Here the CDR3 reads CASSLLARKNYGYTF. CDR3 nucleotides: TGTGCCAGCAGCTTACTTGCCAGGAAAAACTATGGCTACACCTTC.

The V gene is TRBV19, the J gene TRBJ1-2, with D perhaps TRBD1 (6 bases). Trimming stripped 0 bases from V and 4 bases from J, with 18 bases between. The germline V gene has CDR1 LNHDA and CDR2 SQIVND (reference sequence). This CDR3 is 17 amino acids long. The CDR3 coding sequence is TGTGCCAGTAGTATAGACTTCAATGGGGGCTCTAGCTATGGCTACACCTTC. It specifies CASSIDFNGGSSYGYTF.

The CDR3 nucleotides read TGTGCCAGCAGCTATCCCGGGACAGGGATGATCGAGACCCAGTACTTC. It translates to CASSYPGTGMIETQYF. The rearrangement uses TRBV5-6 and TRBJ2-5, with 9 bases matching TRBD1. V shed 3 bases and J 5 bases; nucleotides not matched to a gene: 11. Germline V lookup: CDR1 SGHDT, CDR2 YYEEEE. CDR3 size: 16 residues.

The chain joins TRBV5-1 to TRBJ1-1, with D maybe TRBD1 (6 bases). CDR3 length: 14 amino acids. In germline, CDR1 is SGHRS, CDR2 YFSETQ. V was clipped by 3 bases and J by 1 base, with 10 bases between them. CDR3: CASSSRTANTEAFF. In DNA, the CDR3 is TGCGCCAGCAGCTCACGGACAGCGAACACTGAAGCTTTCTTT.

Written as DNA, the CDR3 is TGTGCCAGCAGCCCCCAAGGAGGAGAAAACTTCTACGAGCAGTACTTC. This encodes CASSPQGGENFYEQYF. The chain is built from TRBV14 and TRBJ2-7, with a tentative D call TRBD2 (5 bases). The V gene's germline CDR1 is SGHDN and CDR2 FVKESK. The CDR3 is made up of 16 amino acids. Between the trimmed V and J ends, which lost 4 bases and 3 bases, there was a span of 19 bases.

The chain's CDR3 is CASRTDRGLYGYTF. The CDR3, as DNA: TGTGCCAGCAGAACGGACAGGGGACTCTATGGCTACACCTTC. This chain links TRBV5-6 with TRBJ1-2, with 9 bases matching TRBD1. CDR1 is SGHDT, CDR2 YYEEEE, per germline. The CDR3 runs to 14 residues. With 5 bases clipped from V and 4 bases from J, the junction kept 6 bases outside the gene matches. The full variable domain, in which reference TRBV5-6 and TRBJ1-2 provide the parts outside the CDR3, is DAGVTQSPTHLIKTRGQQVTLRCSPKSGHDTVSWYQQALGQGPQFIFQYYEEEERQRGNFPDRFSGHQFPNYSSELNVNALLLGDSALYLCASRTDRGLYGYTFGSGTRLTVV.

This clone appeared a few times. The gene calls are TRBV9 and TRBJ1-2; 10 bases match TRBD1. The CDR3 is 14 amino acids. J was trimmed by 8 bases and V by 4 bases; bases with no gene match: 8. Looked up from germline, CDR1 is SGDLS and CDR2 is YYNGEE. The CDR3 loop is CASSPRQGAEGYTF. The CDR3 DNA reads TGTGCCAGCAGCCCTCGACAGGGGGCGGAAGGCTACACCTTC. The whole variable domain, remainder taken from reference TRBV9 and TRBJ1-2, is DSGVTQTPKHLITATGQRVTLRCSPRSGDLSVYWYQQSLDQGLQFLIQYYNGEERAKGNILERFSAQQFPDLHSELNLSSLELGDSALYFCASSPRQGAEGYTFGSGTRLTVV.

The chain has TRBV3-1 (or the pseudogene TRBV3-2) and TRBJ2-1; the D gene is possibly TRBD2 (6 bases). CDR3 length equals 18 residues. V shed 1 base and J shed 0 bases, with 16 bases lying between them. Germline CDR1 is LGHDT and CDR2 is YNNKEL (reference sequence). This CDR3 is CASSQGTNLWSSYNEQFF. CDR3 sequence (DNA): TGTGCCAGCAGCCAAGGGACTAATCTCTGGAGCTCCTACAATGAGCAGTTCTTC.

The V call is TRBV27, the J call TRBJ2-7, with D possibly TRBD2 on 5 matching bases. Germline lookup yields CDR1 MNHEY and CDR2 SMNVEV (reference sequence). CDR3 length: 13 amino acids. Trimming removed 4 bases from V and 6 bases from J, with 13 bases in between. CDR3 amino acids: CASSSRDGGEQYF. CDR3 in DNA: TGTGCCAGCAGTTCTCGAGACGGAGGCGAGCAGTACTTC.

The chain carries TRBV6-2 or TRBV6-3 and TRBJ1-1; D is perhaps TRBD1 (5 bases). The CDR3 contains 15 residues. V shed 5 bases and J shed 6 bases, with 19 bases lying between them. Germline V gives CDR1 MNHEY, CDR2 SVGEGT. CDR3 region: CASSNARTSLAEAFF. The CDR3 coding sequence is TGTGCCAGCAGTAACGCCCGGACATCACTCGCTGAAGCTTTCTTT.

This chain's CDR3 is CASSPRRTSSYNEQFF. In nucleotides, the CDR3 is TGTGCCAGCAGCCCGCGGCGGACGAGCTCCTACAATGAGCAGTTCTTC. The rearrangement joins TRBV11-1 to TRBJ2-1; D is unresolved. Germline CDR1 reads SGHAT; CDR2 reads FQDESV (reference sequence). The CDR3 has 16 residues. V lost 5 bases to trimming and J lost 0 bases, with 14 bases between them.

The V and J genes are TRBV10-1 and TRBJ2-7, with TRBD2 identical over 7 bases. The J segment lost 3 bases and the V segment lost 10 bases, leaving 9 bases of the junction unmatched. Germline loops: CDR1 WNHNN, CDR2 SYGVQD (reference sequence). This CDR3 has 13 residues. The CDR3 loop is CANLGGGNYEQYF. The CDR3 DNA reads TGCGCCAACCTGGGCGGGGGAAACTACGAGCAGTACTTC.

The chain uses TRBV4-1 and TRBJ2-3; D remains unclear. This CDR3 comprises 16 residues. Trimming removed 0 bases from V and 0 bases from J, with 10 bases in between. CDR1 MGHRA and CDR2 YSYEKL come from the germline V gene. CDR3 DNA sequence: TGCGCCAGCAGCCAAGATTGGCTGACTAGCACAGATACGCAGTATTTT. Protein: CASSQDWLTSTDTQYF.

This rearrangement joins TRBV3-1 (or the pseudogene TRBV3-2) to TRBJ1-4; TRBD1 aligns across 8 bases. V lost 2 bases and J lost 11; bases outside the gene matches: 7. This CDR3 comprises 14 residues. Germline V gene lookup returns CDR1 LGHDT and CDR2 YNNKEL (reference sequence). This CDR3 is CASSQRTGFGKLFF. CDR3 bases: TGTGCCAGCAGCCAAAGGACAGGGTTTGGGAAACTGTTTTTT.

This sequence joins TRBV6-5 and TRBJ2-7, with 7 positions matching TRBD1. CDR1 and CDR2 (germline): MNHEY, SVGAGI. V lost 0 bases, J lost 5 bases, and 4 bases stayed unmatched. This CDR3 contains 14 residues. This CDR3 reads CASSYSTGTNEQYF. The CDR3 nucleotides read TGTGCCAGCAGTTACTCGACAGGGACGAACGAGCAGTACTTC.

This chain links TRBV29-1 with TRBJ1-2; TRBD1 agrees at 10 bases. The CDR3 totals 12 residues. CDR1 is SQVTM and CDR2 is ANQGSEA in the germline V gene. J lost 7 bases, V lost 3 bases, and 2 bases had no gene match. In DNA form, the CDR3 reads TGCAGCGTTGATAGGACAGGGGGTGGCTACACCTTC. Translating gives CSVDRTGGGYTF.

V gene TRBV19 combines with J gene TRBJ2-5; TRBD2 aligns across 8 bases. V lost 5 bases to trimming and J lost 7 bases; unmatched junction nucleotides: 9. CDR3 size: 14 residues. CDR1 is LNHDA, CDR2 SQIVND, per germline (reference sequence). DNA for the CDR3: TGTGCCAGTAGTGTGGCGGGAGGCCCCGTGACCCAGTACTTC. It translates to CASSVAGGPVTQYF.

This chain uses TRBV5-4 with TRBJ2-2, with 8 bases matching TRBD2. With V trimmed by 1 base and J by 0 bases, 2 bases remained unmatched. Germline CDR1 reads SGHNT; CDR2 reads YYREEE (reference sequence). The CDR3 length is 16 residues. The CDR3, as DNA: TGTGCCAGCAGCTTGCGTAGCGGGACGAACACCGGGGAGCTGTTTTTT. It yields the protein CASSLRSGTNTGELFF.

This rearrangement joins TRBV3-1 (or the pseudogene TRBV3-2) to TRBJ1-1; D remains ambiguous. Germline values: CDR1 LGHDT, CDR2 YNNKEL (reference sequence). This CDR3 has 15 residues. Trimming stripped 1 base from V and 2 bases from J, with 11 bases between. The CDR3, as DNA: TGTGCCAGCAGCCAAGTTCTGTACACAAACACTGAAGCTTTCTTT. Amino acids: CASSQVLYTNTEAFF.

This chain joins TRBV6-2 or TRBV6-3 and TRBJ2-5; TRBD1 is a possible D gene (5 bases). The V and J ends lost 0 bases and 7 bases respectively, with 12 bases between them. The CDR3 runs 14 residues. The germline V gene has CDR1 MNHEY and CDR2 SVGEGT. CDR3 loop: CASSYSSRVGTQYF. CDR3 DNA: TGTGCCAGCAGTTACTCGTCCAGGGTGGGGACCCAGTACTTC.

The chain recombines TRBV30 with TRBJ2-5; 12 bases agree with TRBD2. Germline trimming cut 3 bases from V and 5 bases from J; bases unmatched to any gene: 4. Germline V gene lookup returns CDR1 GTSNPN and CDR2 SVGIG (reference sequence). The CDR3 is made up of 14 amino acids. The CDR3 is CAWSRTSGKETQYF. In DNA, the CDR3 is TGTGCCTGGAGCCGGACTAGCGGGAAGGAGACCCAGTACTTC.

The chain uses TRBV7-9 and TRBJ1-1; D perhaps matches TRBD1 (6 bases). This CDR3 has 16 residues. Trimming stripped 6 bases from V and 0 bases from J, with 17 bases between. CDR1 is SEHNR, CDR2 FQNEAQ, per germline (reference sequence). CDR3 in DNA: TGTGCCAGCAGTTCGACCCAAGGACAGATGAACACTGAAGCTTTCTTT. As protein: CASSSTQGQMNTEAFF.

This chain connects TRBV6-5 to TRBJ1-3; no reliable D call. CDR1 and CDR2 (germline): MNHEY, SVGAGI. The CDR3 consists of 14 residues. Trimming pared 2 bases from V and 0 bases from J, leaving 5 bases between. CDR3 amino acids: CASSYDLSGNTIYF. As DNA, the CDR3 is TGTGCCAGCAGTTACGACCTCTCTGGAAACACCATATATTTT.

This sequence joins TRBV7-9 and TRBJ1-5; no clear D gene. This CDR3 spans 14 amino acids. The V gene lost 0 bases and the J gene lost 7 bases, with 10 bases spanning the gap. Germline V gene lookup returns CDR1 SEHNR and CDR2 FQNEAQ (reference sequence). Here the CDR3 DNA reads TGTGCCAGCAGCTTAGCAGGGCGGGAACAGCCCCAGCATTTT. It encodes CASSLAGREQPQHF.

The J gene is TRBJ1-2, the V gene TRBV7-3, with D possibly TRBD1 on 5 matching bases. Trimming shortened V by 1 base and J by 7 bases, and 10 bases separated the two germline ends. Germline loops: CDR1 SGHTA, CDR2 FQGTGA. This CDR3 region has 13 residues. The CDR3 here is CASSLNTGSGYTF. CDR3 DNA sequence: TGTGCCAGCAGCTTAAACACAGGTTCTGGCTACACCTTC.

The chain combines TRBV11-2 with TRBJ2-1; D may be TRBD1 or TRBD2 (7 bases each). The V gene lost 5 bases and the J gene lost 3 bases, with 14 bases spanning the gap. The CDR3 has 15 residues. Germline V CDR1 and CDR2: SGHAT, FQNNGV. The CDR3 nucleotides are TGTGCCAGCAGCCCAGGGGGGGGGAACTACAATGAGCAGTTCTTC. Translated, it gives CASSPGGGNYNEQFF. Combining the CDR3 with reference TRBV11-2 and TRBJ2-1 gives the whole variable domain EAGVAQSPRYKIIEKRQSVAFWCNPISGHATLYWYQQILGQGPKLLIQFQNNGVVDDSQLPKDRFSAERLKGVDSTLKIQPAKLEDSAVYLCASSPGGGNYNEQFFGPGTRLTVL.